This T cell receptor (beta chain) was identified during a study of T cell changes during pregnancy in multiple sclerosis. This clone came up once. The junction had 19 bases not matched to a gene; V was cut back by 0 bases and J by 5 bases. This CDR3 spans 20 amino acids. From germline, CDR1 is LGHNA and CDR2 YNFKEQ. The protocol was immunoSEQ multiplex PCR, while the TCRdb copy is restricted to in-frame clones and leaves out a portion. Here the sample spans some 76,000 clones, over 90% being singletons. The sequence came from a female donor with multiple sclerosis, enrolled in a pregnancy study. The V call is TRBV4-2, the J call TRBJ2-5; TRBD1 agrees at 9 bases. The source was CD4+ T cells from peripheral blood mononuclear cells, collected after pregnancy. The CDR3 DNA sequence: TGTGCCAGCAGCCAAGATGACGGAGGGACCGCACAGGGGGCAGGGGAGACCCAGTACTTC. It specifies CASSQDDGGTAQGAGETQYF.